This T cell receptor beta chain appears in the sequencing data of a study of blood T cell repertoires in COVID-19. About the research overall: From T cells, B-cell-depleted T cells, or PBMCs came the material, which was cDNA or gDNA.

Sequencing was performed with immunoSEQ multiplex PCR; in TCRdb, only in-frame clones are kept and a portion is missing. Of 210,000 or so clones in the sample, about 84% were seen once. Ages ranged from about 18 to 100 years, with residence in 20 to 30 US areas. Grouping used clinical history reported by participants in a survey and questionnaire. CDR1 SGHRS and CDR2 YFSETQ come from the germline V gene. The CDR3 length is 14 residues. V dropped 4 bases and J dropped 7; count of bases not matched to a gene: 5. This sequence originates from a man aged 25-45 years with acute COVID-19. V gene TRBV5-1 combines with J gene TRBJ1-6, with 7 bases that match TRBD1. The source material was PBMCs or T cells enriched from blood (not recorded which). CDR3 loop: CASSRDRVNSPLHF. DNA for the CDR3: TGCGCCAGCAGCAGAGACAGGGTGAATTCACCCCTCCACTTT.